Described below is a single TCR beta chain sequence and its context. What it recognizes is unknown. Unrecorded immune exposures were likely, despite nominal health at sampling. Vbeta (60) and Jbeta (13) primers were used in the PCR. Only in-frame clones appear in the TCRdb table, and some are missing; sequencing was by immunoSEQ multiplex PCR. This table holds about 140,000 clones, 60% to 80% found once. The CDR3 has 15 amino acids. The V and J ends lost 4 bases and 1 base respectively, with 9 bases between them. Germline CDR1 reads SGHRS; CDR2 reads YFSETQ. These data are taken from a study of cytomegalovirus exposure and HLA in healthy donors. Study background: Unique TCRs from HLA-typed donors, 75 million to 100 million of them, were held in an early data release.

Study-level findings and limits: Analyses of presence and absence presupposed an approximately uniform sequencing depth across donors. Analysis was carried out at a later point, and it linked a missense DCLRE1C variant to TCR beta V- and J-gene trimming.

The origin of this receptor is a man in his fifties in good health and CMV-seropositive. The chain links TRBV5-1 to TRBJ2-6, with D maybe TRBD1 (5 bases). The source material was PBMCs. CDR3 nucleotide sequence: TGCGCCAGCAGCCGCGACAGATCTGGGGCCAACGTCCTGACTTTC. Its protein is CASSRDRSGANVLTF. The variable domain in full, completed from reference TRBV5-1 and TRBJ2-6, reads KAGVTQTPRYLIKTRGQQVTLSCSPISGHRSVSWYQQTPGQGLQFLFEYFSETQRNKGNFPGRFSGRQFSNSRSEMNVSTLELGDSALYLCASSRDRSGANVLTFGAGSRLTVL.